Sequencing of this T cell receptor (beta chain) was carried out in a study of cytomegalovirus exposure and HLA in healthy donors. Study-wide points: Analyzed later, most CMV-associated TCR beta chains appeared HLA-restricted. The records held CMV serostatus as the only immune exposure information. In a later analysis, several top co-occurrence clusters appeared linked to parvovirus B19, influenza, CMV and Epstein-Barr virus.

Trimming cost V 5 bases and J 2 bases; bases outside gene matches: 4. The CDR3 extends over 14 amino acids. The germline gives CDR1 LGHNT, CDR2 FRNRAP. The PCR made use of 60 Vbeta and 13 Jbeta primers. Original handling: In a later analysis, roughly 11 million of approximately 80 million unique beta chains occurred in at least two donors. Profiled with immunoSEQ multiplex PCR; TCRdb holds only in-frame clones, not every one. The V and J calls and the clone size are those of that table, but D and trimming were determined from the DNA. Among 130,000 to 150,000 clones listed, around two thirds were seen once. To note about this clone: As yet, its antigen is unknown.

This rearrangement joins TRBV12-5 to TRBJ2-5; 8 bases match TRBD1. The sequence derives from a man in his late teens or twenties in good health and CMV-seropositive. Material for sequencing was PBMCs. The DNA for the CDR3 is TGTGCTAGTGGTCCGGGGACAGGACAAGAGACCCAGTACTTC. Encoded protein: CASGPGTGQETQYF.